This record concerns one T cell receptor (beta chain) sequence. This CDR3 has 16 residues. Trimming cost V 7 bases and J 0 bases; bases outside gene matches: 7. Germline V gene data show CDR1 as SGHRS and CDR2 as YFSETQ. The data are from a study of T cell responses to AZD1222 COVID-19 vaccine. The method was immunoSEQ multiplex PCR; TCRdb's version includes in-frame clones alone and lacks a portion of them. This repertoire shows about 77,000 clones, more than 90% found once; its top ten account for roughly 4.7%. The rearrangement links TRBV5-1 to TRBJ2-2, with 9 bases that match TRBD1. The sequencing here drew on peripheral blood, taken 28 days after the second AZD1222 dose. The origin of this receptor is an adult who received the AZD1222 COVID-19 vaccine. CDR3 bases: TGCGCCAGCCGAGACAGGGGGAGATCGAACACCGGGGAGCTGTTTTTT. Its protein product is CASRDRGRSNTGELFF.